These 25 T cell receptor beta chains came from one sample sequenced in a study of T cell responses to AZD1222 COVID-19 vaccine. The method was immunoSEQ multiplex PCR; TCRdb's version includes in-frame clones alone and lacks a portion of them. The data show about 140,000 clones, almost 95% seen once. This sample comprised peripheral blood, obtained on day 0 of AZD1222 vaccination. Receptor source: an adult in good health.

The V and J genes are TRBV9 and TRBJ2-1, with D tentatively TRBD1 (6 bases). There are 16 residues in the CDR3. Germline CDR1 SGDLS, CDR2 YYNGEE. The germline V and J ends were trimmed by 0 bases and 3 bases, with 13 bases remaining between them. The CDR3 DNA follows: TGTGCCAGCAGCGTAGGGGGGCCACCCATCTACAATGAGCAGTTCTTC. Translated, it gives CASSVGGPPIYNEQFF. The variable domain in full, with the rest retrieved from reference TRBV9 and TRBJ2-1, is DSGVTQTPKHLITATGQRVTLRCSPRSGDLSVYWYQQSLDQGLQFLIQYYNGEERAKGNILERFSAQQFPDLHSELNLSSLELGDSALYFCASSVGGPPIYNEQFFGPGTRLTVL.

The genes are TRBV6-5 and TRBJ2-3; tentatively, D is TRBD2 (6 bases). This CDR3 has 15 amino acids. From germline, CDR1 is MNHEY and CDR2 SVGAGI. The V gene lost 5 bases and the J gene lost 10 bases, with 22 bases spanning the gap. The CDR3 DNA is TGTGCCAGCAGTCAATCGCCTGGCCGGGAGTCTGCGCAGTATTTT. Encoded protein: CASSQSPGRESAQYF.

V and J are TRBV7-9 and TRBJ1-1, with D perhaps matching TRBD1 (5 bases). Germline lookup yields CDR1 SEHNR and CDR2 FQNEAQ (reference sequence). Trimming removed 5 bases from V and 3 bases from J, with 22 bases in between. This CDR3 contains 17 residues. CDR3 DNA: TGTGCCAGCAGCACCCCCGGGGGAAGGTATGTGGACACTGAAGCTTTCTTT. It encodes CASSTPGGRYVDTEAFF. Full variable domain (missing parts from reference TRBV7-9 and TRBJ1-1): DTGVSQNPRHKITKRGQNVTFRCDPISEHNRLYWYRQTLGQGPEFLTYFQNEAQLEKSRLLSDRFSAERPKGSFSTLEIQRTEQGDSAMYLCASSTPGGRYVDTEAFFGQGTRLTVV.

This clone was seen once. The V call is TRBV30, the J call TRBJ1-3, with D possibly matching TRBD1 (5 bases). Germline V gene sequence: CDR1 GTSNPN, CDR2 SVGIG (reference sequence). CDR3 length equals 14 residues. The V end lost 3 bases, the J end lost 4 bases, and 13 bases lay between the germline ends. CDR3 nucleotides: TGTGCCTGGAGGATCAGGGCCAACGGAAACACCATATATTTT. Translation gives CAWRIRANGNTIYF.

The rearrangement joins TRBV4-2 to TRBJ2-7; D may match TRBD1 or TRBD2 (6 bases each). Deletions cut 0 bases from V and 9 bases from J, with 18 bases between. The germline V gene encodes CDR1 LGHNA and CDR2 YNFKEQ. The CDR3 sequence is 15 residues long. The CDR3 DNA is TGTGCCAGCAGCCAAGATCGGGGGCTGGCCTGGGGGCAGTACTTC. Translated: CASSQDRGLAWGQYF.

The V call is TRBV19, the J call TRBJ1-2; D gene ambiguous. The germline V gene encodes CDR1 LNHDA and CDR2 SQIVND (reference sequence). Between the trimmed V and J ends, which lost 5 bases and 5 bases, there was a span of 9 bases. The length of the CDR3 is 12 residues. DNA for the CDR3: TGTGCCAGTAGTCCCACATCGTATGGCTACACCTTC. It translates to CASSPTSYGYTF.

The V call is TRBV25-1, the J call TRBJ2-7; perhaps TRBD2 as D (5 bases). V shed 4 bases and J shed 1 base, with 8 bases lying between them. Germline V CDR1 and CDR2: MGHDK, SYGVNS. This CDR3 has 13 amino acids. The CDR3 sequence: CASSVLGSYEQYF. The CDR3, as DNA: TGTGCCAGCAGTGTACTAGGTTCCTACGAGCAGTACTTC.

This chain joins TRBV19 and TRBJ1-5; 11 nucleotides line up with TRBD1. The CDR3 extends over 14 amino acids. Unmatched junction bases numbered 5, after V lost 7 bases and J lost 6 bases. CDR1 is LNHDA and CDR2 is SQIVND in the germline V gene (reference sequence). The DNA for the CDR3 is TGTGCCAGTACAGGGACAGGGGGTAGTCAGCCCCAGCATTTT. This encodes CASTGTGGSQPQHF.

V gene TRBV7-9 combines with J gene TRBJ2-7; the D gene is possibly TRBD2 (7 bases). V was cut by 3 bases and J by 2 bases, with 14 bases left in between. The CDR3 length is 15 residues. From germline, CDR1 is SEHNR and CDR2 FQNEAQ (reference sequence). CDR3 amino acids: CASSFGGRGPYEQYF. The DNA for the CDR3 is TGTGCCAGCAGCTTCGGGGGGCGGGGGCCCTACGAGCAGTACTTC.

DNA of the CDR3: TGTGCCAGCAGCCACAGGGAGATAGCCAAAAACATTCAGTACTTC. Its protein product is CASSHREIAKNIQYF. The chain combines TRBV6-2 or TRBV6-3 with TRBJ2-4; a weak D match, TRBD1 (6 bases). V was cut by 6 bases and J by 0 bases, with 12 bases left in between. There are 15 residues in the CDR3. Germline CDR1 and CDR2: MNHEY and SVGEGT.

The V and J genes are TRBV5-1 and TRBJ2-1, with D perhaps TRBD2 (5 bases). The CDR3 loop spans 16 amino acids. Trimming cost V 3 bases and J 0 bases, with 13 bases left between them. Germline CDR1 and CDR2: SGHRS and YFSETQ. The CDR3 sequence is CASSSEGTNSYNEQFF. The CDR3 DNA reads as TGCGCCAGCAGCTCAGAGGGAACGAACTCCTACAATGAGCAGTTCTTC. Looking up the rest from reference TRBV5-1 and TRBJ2-1 gives the full variable domain: KAGVTQTPRYLIKTRGQQVTLSCSPISGHRSVSWYQQTPGQGLQFLFEYFSETQRNKGNFPGRFSGRQFSNSRSEMNVSTLELGDSALYLCASSSEGTNSYNEQFFGPGTRLTVL.

The rearrangement links TRBV1 to TRBJ2-3; TRBD2, as called in the table, went unchecked against the DNA. TRBV1 is listed as a pseudogene. This CDR3 has 17 residues. The CDR3 DNA sequence: TGCACCAGCAGCCGGAACCTAGCGGGCCCTAGCACAGATACGCAGTATTTT. Amino acids: CTSSRNLAGPSTDTQYF.

The chain links TRBV5-1 to TRBJ2-7; a weak D match, TRBD1 (6 bases). The CDR3 consists of 14 residues. CDR1 and CDR2 (germline): SGHRS, YFSETQ. The germline V and J ends were trimmed by 0 bases and 3 bases, with 10 bases remaining between them. CDR3 loop: CASSLVLGGYEQYF. The CDR3 DNA reads as TGCGCCAGCAGCTTGGTGCTAGGGGGCTACGAGCAGTACTTC.

The chain links TRBV4-3 to TRBJ1-3, with D hard to call. The CDR3 has 17 amino acids. V was pared by 0 bases and J by 3 bases, with 15 bases between. Germline CDR1 reads LGHNA; CDR2 reads YSLEER. Here the CDR3 DNA reads TGCGCCAGCAGCCAAGATACGGGCGGTCTGGGTGGAAACACCATATATTTT. Its translation: CASSQDTGGLGGNTIYF.

This chain joins TRBV9 and TRBJ1-5; weak D call: TRBD1 (5 bases). The V end was cut by 2 bases, the J end by 4 bases, with 10 bases between. Germline loops: CDR1 SGDLS, CDR2 YYNGEE. This CDR3 has 14 residues. In DNA form, the CDR3 reads TGTGCCAGCAGCGTTTTGGGGGAGAATCAGCCCCAGCATTTT. Encoded protein: CASSVLGENQPQHF. The full variable domain, its missing parts supplied by reference TRBV9 and TRBJ1-5, is DSGVTQTPKHLITATGQRVTLRCSPRSGDLSVYWYQQSLDQGLQFLIQYYNGEERAKGNILERFSAQQFPDLHSELNLSSLELGDSALYFCASSVLGENQPQHFGDGTRLSIL.

The J gene is TRBJ2-1, the V gene TRBV11-2, with 7 bases aligning to TRBD1. The CDR3 is made up of 16 amino acids. CDR1 and CDR2 (germline): SGHAT, FQNNGV. The V segment lost 4 bases and the J segment 0 bases; nucleotides outside the gene matches: 6. CDR3 in DNA: TGTGCCAGCAGCTCCAGGGGGATGAGCTCCTACAATGAGCAGTTCTTC. Protein: CASSSRGMSSYNEQFF.

The chain employs TRBV19 and TRBJ1-4; D call uncertain. This CDR3 has 14 amino acids. V was pared by 5 bases and J by 7 bases, with 14 bases between. Germline CDR1 and CDR2: LNHDA and SQIVND (reference sequence). CDR3 loop: CASSWTGDGEKLFF. CDR3 in DNA: TGTGCCAGTAGTTGGACTGGAGATGGTGAAAAACTGTTTTTT.

The chain has TRBV6-1 and TRBJ2-2, with TRBD2 matching over 9 bases. The CDR3 is 16 amino acids. V gave up 4 bases and J gave up 0 bases; unmatched junction bases: 3. Per the germline V gene, CDR1 is MNHNS and CDR2 is SASEGT. CDR3 residues: CASSAPSGANTGELFF. As DNA, the CDR3 is TGTGCCAGCAGTGCACCTAGCGGGGCGAACACCGGGGAGCTGTTTTTT.

The rearrangement uses TRBV5-1 and TRBJ1-2; D possibly corresponds to TRBD1 (6 bases). Deletions cut 0 bases from V and 8 bases from J, with 11 bases between. This CDR3 spans 13 amino acids. From germline, CDR1 is SGHRS and CDR2 YFSETQ. CDR3 sequence: CASSLAGHEGYTF. The CDR3 DNA reads TGCGCCAGCAGCTTGGCGGGACATGAAGGCTACACCTTC.

The sample holds a few counts of this clone. This sequence joins TRBV25-1 and TRBJ2-1; the D is unclear. CDR1 MGHDK and CDR2 SYGVNS come from the germline V gene. This CDR3 comprises 13 residues. Trimming shortened V by 2 bases and J by 4 bases, and 6 bases separated the two germline ends. The CDR3 region is CASSEPAYNEQFF. Here the CDR3 DNA reads TGTGCCAGCAGTGAACCTGCATACAATGAGCAGTTCTTC.

The rearrangement links TRBV6-5 to TRBJ2-7; D is perhaps TRBD2 (6 bases). The CDR3 is 15 residues long. Germline V gene sequence: CDR1 MNHEY, CDR2 SVGAGI. Trimming cost V 8 bases and J 7 bases, with 24 bases left between them. This CDR3 reads CASSQPGVSVGEQYF. The DNA of the CDR3 is TGTGCCAGCTCCCAACCGGGGGTCTCGGTGGGGGAGCAGTACTTC.

V gene TRBV27 combines with J gene TRBJ2-3; a possible D gene is TRBD2 (5 bases). V was shortened by 5 bases and J by 4 bases, with 16 bases between the two germline ends. Germline CDR1 reads MNHEY; CDR2 reads SMNVEV (reference sequence). The CDR3 runs to 15 residues. For the CDR3, the DNA is TGTGCCAGCAGTCAGACACGGGATAGAGCAGATACGCAGTATTTT. Its translation: CASSQTRDRADTQYF.

The chain combines TRBV7-9 with TRBJ2-7; D is possibly TRBD1 (5 bases). The germline V gene encodes CDR1 SEHNR and CDR2 FQNEAQ (reference sequence). The V and J ends lost 5 bases and 0 bases respectively, with 11 bases between them. There are 14 residues in the CDR3. This chain's CDR3 is CASSPTASSYEQYF. The CDR3 region has the DNA TGTGCCAGCAGCCCGACAGCGAGCTCCTACGAGCAGTACTTC. The whole variable domain, filled in from reference TRBV7-9 and TRBJ2-7, reads DTGVSQNPRHKITKRGQNVTFRCDPISEHNRLYWYRQTLGQGPEFLTYFQNEAQLEKSRLLSDRFSAERPKGSFSTLEIQRTEQGDSAMYLCASSPTASSYEQYFGPGTRLTVT.

The rearrangement joins TRBV13 to TRBJ1-4; perhaps TRBD1 as D (6 bases). This CDR3 is built from 15 residues. Between the trimmed V and J ends, which lost 0 bases and 8 bases, there was a span of 13 bases. Germline CDR1 PRHDT, CDR2 FYEKMQ (reference sequence). The CDR3 sequence: CASSLGPGGGEKLFF. CDR3 coding DNA: TGTGCCAGCAGCTTAGGCCCTGGGGGCGGAGAAAAACTGTTTTTT.

The V gene is TRBV27, the J gene TRBJ2-7, with D unclear. Trimming removed 0 bases from V and 4 bases from J, with 10 bases in between. The CDR3 loop spans 14 amino acids. Germline V lookup: CDR1 MNHEY, CDR2 SMNVEV (reference sequence). The CDR3 coding sequence is TGTGCCAGCAGTTTATCGGTAGGTGGATACGAGCAGTACTTC. This gives the protein CASSLSVGGYEQYF.